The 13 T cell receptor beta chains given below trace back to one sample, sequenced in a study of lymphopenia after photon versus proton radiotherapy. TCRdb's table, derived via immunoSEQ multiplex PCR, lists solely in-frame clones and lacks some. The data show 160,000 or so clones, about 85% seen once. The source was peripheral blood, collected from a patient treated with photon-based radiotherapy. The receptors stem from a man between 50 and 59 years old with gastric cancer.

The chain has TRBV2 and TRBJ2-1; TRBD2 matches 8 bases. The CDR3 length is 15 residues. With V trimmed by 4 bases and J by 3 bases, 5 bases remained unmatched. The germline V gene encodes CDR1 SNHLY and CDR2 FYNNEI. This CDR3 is CASSGGLGGYNEQFF. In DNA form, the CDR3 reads TGTGCCAGCAGTGGGGGACTAGGGGGCTACAATGAGCAGTTCTTC. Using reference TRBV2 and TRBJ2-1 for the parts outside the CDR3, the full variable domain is EPEVTQTPSHQVTQMGQEVILRCVPISNHLYFYWYRQILGQKVEFLVSFYNNEISEKSEIFDDQFSVERPDGSNFTLKIRSTKLEDSAMYFCASSGGLGGYNEQFFGPGTRLTVL.

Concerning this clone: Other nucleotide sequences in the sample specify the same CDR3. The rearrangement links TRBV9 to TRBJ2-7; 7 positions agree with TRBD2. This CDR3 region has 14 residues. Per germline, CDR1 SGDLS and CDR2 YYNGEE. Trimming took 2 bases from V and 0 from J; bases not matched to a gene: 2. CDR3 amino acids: CASSVGGSSYEQYF. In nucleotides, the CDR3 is TGTGCCAGCAGCGTGGGAGGGAGCTCCTACGAGCAGTACTTC.

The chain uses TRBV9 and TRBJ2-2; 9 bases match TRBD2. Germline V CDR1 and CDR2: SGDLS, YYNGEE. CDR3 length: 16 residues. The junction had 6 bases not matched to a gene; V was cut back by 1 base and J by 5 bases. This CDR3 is CASSVQREVLTGELFF. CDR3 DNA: TGTGCCAGCAGCGTACAGCGGGAGGTCTTGACCGGGGAGCTGTTTTTT.

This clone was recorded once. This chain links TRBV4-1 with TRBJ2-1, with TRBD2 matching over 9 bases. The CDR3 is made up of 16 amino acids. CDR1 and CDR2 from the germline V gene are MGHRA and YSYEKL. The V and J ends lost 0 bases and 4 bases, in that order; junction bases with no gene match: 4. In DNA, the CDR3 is TGCGCCAGCAGCCAAGAGGGCGGGAGGGCTTACAATGAGCAGTTCTTC. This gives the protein CASSQEGGRAYNEQFF.

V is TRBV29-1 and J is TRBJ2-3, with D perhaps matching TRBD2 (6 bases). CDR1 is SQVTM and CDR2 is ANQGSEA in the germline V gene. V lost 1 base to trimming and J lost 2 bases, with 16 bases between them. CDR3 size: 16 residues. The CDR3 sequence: CSVEVGLFVITDTQYF. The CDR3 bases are TGCAGCGTTGAAGTCGGACTATTTGTAATCACAGATACGCAGTATTTT.

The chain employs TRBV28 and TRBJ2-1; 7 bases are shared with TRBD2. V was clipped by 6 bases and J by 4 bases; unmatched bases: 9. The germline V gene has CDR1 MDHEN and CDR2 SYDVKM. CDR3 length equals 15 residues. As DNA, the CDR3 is TGTGCCAGCAGGCCTTCGGGGGAGGGTTACAATGAGCAGTTCTTC. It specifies CASRPSGEGYNEQFF.

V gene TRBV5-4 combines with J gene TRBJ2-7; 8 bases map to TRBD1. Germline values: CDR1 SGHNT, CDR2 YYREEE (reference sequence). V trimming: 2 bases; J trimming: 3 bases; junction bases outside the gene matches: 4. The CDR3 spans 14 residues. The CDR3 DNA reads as TGTGCCAGCAGCTTTGGGACAGGCTTCTACGAGCAGTACTTC. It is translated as CASSFGTGFYEQYF.

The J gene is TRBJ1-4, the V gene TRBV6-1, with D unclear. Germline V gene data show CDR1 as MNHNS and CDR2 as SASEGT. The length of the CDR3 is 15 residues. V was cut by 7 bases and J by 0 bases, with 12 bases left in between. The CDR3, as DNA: TGTGCCAGCACCCCCGGGCCAGCAACTAATGAAAAACTGTTTTTT. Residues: CASTPGPATNEKLFF.

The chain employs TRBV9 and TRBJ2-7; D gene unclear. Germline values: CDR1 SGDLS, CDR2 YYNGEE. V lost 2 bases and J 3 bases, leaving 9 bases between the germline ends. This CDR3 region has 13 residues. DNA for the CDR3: TGTGCCAGCAGCGTGGCCCCGGGCTACGAGCAGTACTTC. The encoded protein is CASSVAPGYEQYF.

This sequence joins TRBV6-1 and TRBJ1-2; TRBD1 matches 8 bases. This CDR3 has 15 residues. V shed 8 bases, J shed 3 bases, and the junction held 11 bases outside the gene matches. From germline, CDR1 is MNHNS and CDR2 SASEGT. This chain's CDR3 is CASSPGQGAYYGYTF. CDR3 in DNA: TGTGCCAGCTCTCCTGGACAGGGAGCTTACTATGGCTACACCTTC.

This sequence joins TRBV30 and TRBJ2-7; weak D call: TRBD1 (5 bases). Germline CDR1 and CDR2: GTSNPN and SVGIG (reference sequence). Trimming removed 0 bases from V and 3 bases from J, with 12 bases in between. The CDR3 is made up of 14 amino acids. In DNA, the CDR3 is TGTGCCTGGAGTGTACGCCAGGGATTCTACGAGCAGTACTTC. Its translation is CAWSVRQGFYEQYF.

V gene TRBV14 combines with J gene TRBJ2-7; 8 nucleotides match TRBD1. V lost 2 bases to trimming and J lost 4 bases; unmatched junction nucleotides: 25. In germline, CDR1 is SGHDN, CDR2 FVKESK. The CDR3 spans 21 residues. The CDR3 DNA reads TGTGCCAGCAGCCAATCCCGTTGGCAGGGGGCACCAGCCTCCAATCTATACGAGCAGTACTTC. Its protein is CASSQSRWQGAPASNLYEQYF.

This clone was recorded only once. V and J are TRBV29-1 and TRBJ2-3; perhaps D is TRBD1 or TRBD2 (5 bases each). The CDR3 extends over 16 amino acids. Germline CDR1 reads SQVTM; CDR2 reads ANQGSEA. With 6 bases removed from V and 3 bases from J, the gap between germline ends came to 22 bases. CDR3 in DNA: TGCAGCGTCTCCGGGACGCCTCCAAGGGATACAGATACGCAGTATTTT. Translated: CSVSGTPPRDTDTQYF.